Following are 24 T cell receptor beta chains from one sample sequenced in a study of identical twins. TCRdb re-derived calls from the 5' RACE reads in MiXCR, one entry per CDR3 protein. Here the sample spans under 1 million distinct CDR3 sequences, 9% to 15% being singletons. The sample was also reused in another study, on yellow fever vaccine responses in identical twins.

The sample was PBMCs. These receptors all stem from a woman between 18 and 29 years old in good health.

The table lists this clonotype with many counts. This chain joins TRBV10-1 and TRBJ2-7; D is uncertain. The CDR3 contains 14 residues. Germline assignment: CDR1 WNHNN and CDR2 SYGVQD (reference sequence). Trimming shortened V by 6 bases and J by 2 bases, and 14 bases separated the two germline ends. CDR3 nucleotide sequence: TGCGCCAGCAGCCCCGGGCCCCCTACCTACGAGCAGTACTTC. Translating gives CASSPGPPTYEQYF.

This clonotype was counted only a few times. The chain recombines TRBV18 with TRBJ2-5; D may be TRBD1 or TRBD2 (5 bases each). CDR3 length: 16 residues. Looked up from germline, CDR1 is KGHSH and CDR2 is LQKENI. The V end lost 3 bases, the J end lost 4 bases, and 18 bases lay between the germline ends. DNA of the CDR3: TGTGCCAGCTCACCCGGGGCACTGGCTACGATAGAGACCCAGTACTTC. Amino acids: CASSPGALATIETQYF.

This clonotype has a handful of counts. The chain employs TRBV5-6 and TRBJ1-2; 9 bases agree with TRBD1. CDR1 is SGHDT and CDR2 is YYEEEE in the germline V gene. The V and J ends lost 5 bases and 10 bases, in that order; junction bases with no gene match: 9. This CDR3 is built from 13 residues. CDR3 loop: CASRTGTGRDYTF. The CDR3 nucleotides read TGTGCCAGCAGAACCGGGACAGGGCGGGACTACACCTTC. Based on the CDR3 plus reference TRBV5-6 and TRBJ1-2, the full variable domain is DAGVTQSPTHLIKTRGQQVTLRCSPKSGHDTVSWYQQALGQGPQFIFQYYEEEERQRGNFPDRFSGHQFPNYSSELNVNALLLGDSALYLCASRTGTGRDYTFGSGTRLTVV.

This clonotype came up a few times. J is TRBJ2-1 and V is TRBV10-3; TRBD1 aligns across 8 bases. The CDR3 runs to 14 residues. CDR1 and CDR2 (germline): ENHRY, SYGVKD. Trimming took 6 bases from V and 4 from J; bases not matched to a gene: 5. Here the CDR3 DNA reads TGTGCCATCAGAACAGGGGGAGGTTACAATGAGCAGTTCTTC. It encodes CAIRTGGGYNEQFF.

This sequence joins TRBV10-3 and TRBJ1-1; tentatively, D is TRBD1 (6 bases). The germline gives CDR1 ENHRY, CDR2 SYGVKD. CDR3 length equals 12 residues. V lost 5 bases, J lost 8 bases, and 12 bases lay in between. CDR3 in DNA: TGTGCCATCAGTCGACAGGCTGGAGAAGCTTTCTTT. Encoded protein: CAISRQAGEAFF.

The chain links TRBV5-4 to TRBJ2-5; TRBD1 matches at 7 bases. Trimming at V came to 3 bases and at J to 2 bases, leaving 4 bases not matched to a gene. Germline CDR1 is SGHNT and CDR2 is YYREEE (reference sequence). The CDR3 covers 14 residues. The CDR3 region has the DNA TGTGCCAGCAGCTCGGGACAGTGGCAAGAGACCCAGTACTTC. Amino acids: CASSSGQWQETQYF.

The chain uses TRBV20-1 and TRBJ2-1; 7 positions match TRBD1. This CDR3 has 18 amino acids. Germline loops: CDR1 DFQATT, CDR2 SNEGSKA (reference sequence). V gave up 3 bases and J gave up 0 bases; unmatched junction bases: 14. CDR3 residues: CSARDRRFGGSSYNEQFF. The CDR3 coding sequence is TGCAGTGCTAGGGACAGGAGATTTGGAGGATCCTCCTACAATGAGCAGTTCTTC.

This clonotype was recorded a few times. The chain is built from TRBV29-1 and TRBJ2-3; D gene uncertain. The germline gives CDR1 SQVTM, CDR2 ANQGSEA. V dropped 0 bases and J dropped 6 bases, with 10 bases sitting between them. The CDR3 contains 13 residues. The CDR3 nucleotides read TGCAGCGTTGAAGATCTAGTGGGGGATACGCAGTATTTT. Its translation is CSVEDLVGDTQYF.

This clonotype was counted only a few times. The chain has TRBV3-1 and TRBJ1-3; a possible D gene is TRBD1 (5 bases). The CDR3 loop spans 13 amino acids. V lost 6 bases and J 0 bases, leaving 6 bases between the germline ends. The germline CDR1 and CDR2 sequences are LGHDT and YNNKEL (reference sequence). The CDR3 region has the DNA TGTGCCAGCAGACAGGTCTCTGGAAACACCATATATTTT. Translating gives CASRQVSGNTIYF.

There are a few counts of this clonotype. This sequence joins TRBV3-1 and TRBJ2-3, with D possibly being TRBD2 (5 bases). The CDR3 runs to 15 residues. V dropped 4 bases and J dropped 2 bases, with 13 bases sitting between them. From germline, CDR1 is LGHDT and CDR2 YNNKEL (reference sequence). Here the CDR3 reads CASSPYAGPTDTQYF. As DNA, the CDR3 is TGTGCCAGCAGCCCGTACGCGGGTCCCACAGATACGCAGTATTTT.

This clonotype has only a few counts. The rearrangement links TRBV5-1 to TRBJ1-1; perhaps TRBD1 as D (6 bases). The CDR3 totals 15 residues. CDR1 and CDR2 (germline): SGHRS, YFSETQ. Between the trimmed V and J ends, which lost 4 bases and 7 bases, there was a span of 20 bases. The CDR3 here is CASSPFDWTDVEAFF. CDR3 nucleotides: TGCGCCAGCAGCCCCTTTGATTGGACAGACGTTGAAGCTTTCTTT.

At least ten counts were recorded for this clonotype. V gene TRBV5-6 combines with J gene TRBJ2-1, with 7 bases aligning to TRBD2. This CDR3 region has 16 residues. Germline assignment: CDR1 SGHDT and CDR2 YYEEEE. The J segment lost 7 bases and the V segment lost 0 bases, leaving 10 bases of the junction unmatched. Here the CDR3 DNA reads TGTGCCAGCAGCTTGGGGGGACTAACGAATCGGAATGAGCAGTTCTTC. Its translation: CASSLGGLTNRNEQFF.

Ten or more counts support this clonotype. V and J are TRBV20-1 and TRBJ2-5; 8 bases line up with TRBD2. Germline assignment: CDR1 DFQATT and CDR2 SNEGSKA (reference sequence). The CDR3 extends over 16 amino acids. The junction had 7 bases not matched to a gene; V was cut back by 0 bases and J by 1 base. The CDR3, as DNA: TGCAGTGCTAGAGATTCCAGCGGGAGATTCCAAGAGACCCAGTACTTC. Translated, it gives CSARDSSGRFQETQYF.

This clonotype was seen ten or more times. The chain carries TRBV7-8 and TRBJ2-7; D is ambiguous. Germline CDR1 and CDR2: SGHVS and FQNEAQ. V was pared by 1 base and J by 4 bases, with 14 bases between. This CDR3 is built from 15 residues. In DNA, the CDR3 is TGTGCCAGCAGCTTAGACTCCCGCCCTCAATACGAGCAGTACTTC. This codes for CASSLDSRPQYEQYF.

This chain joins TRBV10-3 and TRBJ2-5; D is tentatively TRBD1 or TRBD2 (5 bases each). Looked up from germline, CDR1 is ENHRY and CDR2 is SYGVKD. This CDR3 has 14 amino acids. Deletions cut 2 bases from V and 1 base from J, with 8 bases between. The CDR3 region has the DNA TGTGCCATCAGTGAGGCAGGGAGCCAAGAGACCCAGTACTTC. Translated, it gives CAISEAGSQETQYF.

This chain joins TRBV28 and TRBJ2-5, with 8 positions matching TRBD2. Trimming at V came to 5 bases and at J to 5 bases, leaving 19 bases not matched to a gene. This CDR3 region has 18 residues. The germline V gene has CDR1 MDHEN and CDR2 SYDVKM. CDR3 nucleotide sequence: TGTGCCAGCAGTCCCCGAGGAGCGGGGGATTCGAAAAGGGAGACCCAGTACTTC. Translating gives CASSPRGAGDSKRETQYF.

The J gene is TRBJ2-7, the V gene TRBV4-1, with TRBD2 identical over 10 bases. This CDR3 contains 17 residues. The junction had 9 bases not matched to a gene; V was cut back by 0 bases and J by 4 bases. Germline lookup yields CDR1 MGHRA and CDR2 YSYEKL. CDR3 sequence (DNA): TGCGCCAGCAGCCAAGAAGCTAGCGGGGGAGCTAAATACGAGCAGTACTTC. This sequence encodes CASSQEASGGAKYEQYF.

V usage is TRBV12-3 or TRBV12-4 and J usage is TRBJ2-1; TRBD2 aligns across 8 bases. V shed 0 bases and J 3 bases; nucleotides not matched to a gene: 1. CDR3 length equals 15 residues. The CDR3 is CASSLATSGYNEQFF. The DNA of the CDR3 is TGTGCCAGCAGTTTAGCAACTAGCGGCTACAATGAGCAGTTCTTC.

The CDR3 reads CSAAQRSGTHSYNEQFF. The CDR3 DNA is TGCAGTGCTGCACAGAGATCCGGGACACATTCCTACAATGAGCAGTTCTTC. V usage is TRBV20-1 and J usage is TRBJ2-1; D perhaps matches TRBD1 (6 bases). From germline, CDR1 is DFQATT and CDR2 SNEGSKA (reference sequence). The CDR3 runs 17 residues. V was shortened by 5 bases and J by 1 base, with 21 bases between the two germline ends.

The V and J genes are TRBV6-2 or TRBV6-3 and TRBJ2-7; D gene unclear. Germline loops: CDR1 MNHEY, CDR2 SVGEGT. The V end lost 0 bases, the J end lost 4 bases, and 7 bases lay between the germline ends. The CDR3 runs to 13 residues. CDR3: CASSYSSVYEQYV. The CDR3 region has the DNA TGTGCCAGCAGTTACTCATCCGTGTACGAGCAGTACGTC.

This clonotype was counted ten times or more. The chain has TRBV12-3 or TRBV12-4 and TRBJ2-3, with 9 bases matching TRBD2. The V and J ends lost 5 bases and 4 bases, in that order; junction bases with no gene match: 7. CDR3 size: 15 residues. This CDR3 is CASSVFSGGPDTQYF. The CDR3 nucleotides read TGTGCCAGCAGTGTCTTTAGCGGGGGCCCAGATACGCAGTATTTT.

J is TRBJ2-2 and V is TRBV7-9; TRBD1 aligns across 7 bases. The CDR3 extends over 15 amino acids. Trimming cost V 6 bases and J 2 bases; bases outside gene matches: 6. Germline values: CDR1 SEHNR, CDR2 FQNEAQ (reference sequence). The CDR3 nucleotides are TGTGCCAGCAGTTCCGACAGGGAAAACACCGGGGAGCTGTTTTTT. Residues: CASSSDRENTGELFF. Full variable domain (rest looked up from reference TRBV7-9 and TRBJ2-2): DTGVSQNPRHKITKRGQNVTFRCDPISEHNRLYWYRQTLGQGPEFLTYFQNEAQLEKSRLLSDRFSAERPKGSFSTLEIQRTEQGDSAMYLCASSSDRENTGELFFGEGSRLTVL.

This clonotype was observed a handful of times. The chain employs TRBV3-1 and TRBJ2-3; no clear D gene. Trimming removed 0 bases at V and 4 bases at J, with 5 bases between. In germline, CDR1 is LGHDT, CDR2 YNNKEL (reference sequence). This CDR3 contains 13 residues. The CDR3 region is CASSQEGPDTQYF. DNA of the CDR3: TGTGCCAGCAGCCAAGAAGGACCAGATACGCAGTATTTT.

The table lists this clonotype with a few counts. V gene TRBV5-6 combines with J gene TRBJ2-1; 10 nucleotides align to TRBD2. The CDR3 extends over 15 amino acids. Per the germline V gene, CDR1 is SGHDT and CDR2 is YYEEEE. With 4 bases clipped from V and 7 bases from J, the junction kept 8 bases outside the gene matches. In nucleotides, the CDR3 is TGTGCCAGCAGCCCATGGGCTAGCGGGGGTAATGAGCAGTTCTTC. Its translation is CASSPWASGGNEQFF.